Shown below are 3 T cell receptor beta chains from a single sample sequenced in a study of blood T cell repertoires in COVID-19. Libraries were prepared by immunoSEQ multiplex PCR; TCRdb keeps only in-frame clonotypes and omits some of them. The sample includes 200,000 to 250,000 clones, 65% to 90% of them seen just once. The sequencing input was PBMCs or T cells enriched from blood (not recorded which). These receptors were taken from a woman in her 50s with acute COVID-19.

This clone has a handful of counts. J is TRBJ1-1 and V is TRBV2; D is unclear. Germline V gene lookup returns CDR1 SNHLY and CDR2 FYNNEI. The CDR3 totals 17 residues. Trimming pared 0 bases from V and 5 bases from J, leaving 19 bases between. The CDR3 region is CASSEALLPRRGTEAFF. DNA for the CDR3: TGTGCCAGCAGTGAAGCGCTTCTTCCCCGGCGGGGTACTGAAGCTTTCTTT.

The chain is built from TRBV4-1 and TRBJ2-7; possibly TRBD2 for D (6 bases). CDR1 is MGHRA and CDR2 is YSYEKL in the germline V gene. The CDR3 is 14 residues long. The V and J ends lost 4 bases and 1 base respectively, with 11 bases between them. The CDR3 DNA reads as TGCGCCAGCAGCCCGACCCGGGGGTCCTACGAGCAGTACTTC. Translation gives CASSPTRGSYEQYF.

The genes are TRBV24-1 and TRBJ2-1; tentative D call: TRBD2 (5 bases). Trimming pared 3 bases from V and 6 bases from J, leaving 17 bases between. Germline V gene sequence: CDR1 KGHDR, CDR2 SFDVKD. The length of the CDR3 is 16 residues. The DNA for the CDR3 is TGTGCCACCAGTGATCCCCCAGGACTCACAAGCAATGAGCAGTTCTTC. It codes for CATSDPPGLTSNEQFF.